This entry lists 5 T cell receptor beta chains sequenced from one sample in a study of early T cells in non-severe SARS-CoV-2 infection. TCRdb re-called the 5' RACE reads with MiXCR, one entry per CDR3 protein. The data show 55,000 to 70,000 distinct CDR3 sequences, more than 10% seen once. The sample in question was whole blood, obtained at baseline. All receptors come from an adult who was a healthcare worker with PCR-confirmed SARS-CoV-2 infection or an uninfected control (not recorded which). The donor label of this sample is uncertain.

The sample holds a few counts of this clonotype. One end of the junction varies from germline; a read error may be responsible. The chain uses TRBV10-3 and TRBJ2-2; D is unclear. Germline V gene sequence: CDR1 ENHRY, CDR2 SYGVKD. The CDR3 covers 14 residues. DNA of the CDR3: TGTGCCACCAGTTTGGAAGCGTACACCGGGGAGCTGTTTTTT. This codes for CATSLEAYTGELFF.

This clonotype was seen at least ten times. This chain uses TRBV3-1 with TRBJ2-5, with 15 positions matching TRBD2. The V and J ends lost 4 bases and 2 bases, in that order; junction bases with no gene match: 5. This CDR3 spans 17 amino acids. Looked up from germline, CDR1 is LGHDT and CDR2 is YNNKEL (reference sequence). The CDR3 loop reads CASSPGLAGGGQETQYF. CDR3 bases: TGTGCCAGCAGCCCGGGACTAGCGGGGGGAGGACAAGAGACCCAGTACTTC.

This clonotype has just a few counts. This chain links TRBV9 with TRBJ2-3; D remains unclear. The germline CDR1 and CDR2 sequences are SGDLS and YYNGEE. The V gene lost 4 bases and the J gene lost 6 bases, with 21 bases spanning the gap. This CDR3 comprises 16 residues. CDR3 amino acids: CASSLQSPGLRDTQYF. CDR3 DNA sequence: TGTGCCAGCAGCCTTCAAAGCCCGGGCCTGAGGGATACGCAGTATTTT.

As regards this clonotype: One end of the junction fails to match germline, which may point to a read error. The rearrangement links TRBV5-6 to TRBJ2-3, with D perhaps given as TRBD1 or TRBD2 (5 bases each). The CDR3 length is 16 residues. Germline V gene lookup returns CDR1 SGHDT and CDR2 YYEEEE. CDR3 nucleotides: TGTGTCAGCAGCGGTTTTCGACAGCTGAGCACAGATACGCAGTATTTT. Protein sequence: CVSSGFRQLSTDTQYF.

This clonotype was found many times. The J gene is TRBJ1-1, the V gene TRBV6-6; 8 nucleotides match TRBD1. The J segment lost 1 base and the V segment lost 4 bases, leaving 2 bases of the junction unmatched. The germline V gene encodes CDR1 MNHNY and CDR2 SVGAGI (reference sequence). This CDR3 is built from 14 residues. CDR3 loop: CASSLGTGNTEAFF. The DNA of the CDR3 is TGTGCCAGCAGTTTGGGGACAGGGAACACTGAAGCTTTCTTT.